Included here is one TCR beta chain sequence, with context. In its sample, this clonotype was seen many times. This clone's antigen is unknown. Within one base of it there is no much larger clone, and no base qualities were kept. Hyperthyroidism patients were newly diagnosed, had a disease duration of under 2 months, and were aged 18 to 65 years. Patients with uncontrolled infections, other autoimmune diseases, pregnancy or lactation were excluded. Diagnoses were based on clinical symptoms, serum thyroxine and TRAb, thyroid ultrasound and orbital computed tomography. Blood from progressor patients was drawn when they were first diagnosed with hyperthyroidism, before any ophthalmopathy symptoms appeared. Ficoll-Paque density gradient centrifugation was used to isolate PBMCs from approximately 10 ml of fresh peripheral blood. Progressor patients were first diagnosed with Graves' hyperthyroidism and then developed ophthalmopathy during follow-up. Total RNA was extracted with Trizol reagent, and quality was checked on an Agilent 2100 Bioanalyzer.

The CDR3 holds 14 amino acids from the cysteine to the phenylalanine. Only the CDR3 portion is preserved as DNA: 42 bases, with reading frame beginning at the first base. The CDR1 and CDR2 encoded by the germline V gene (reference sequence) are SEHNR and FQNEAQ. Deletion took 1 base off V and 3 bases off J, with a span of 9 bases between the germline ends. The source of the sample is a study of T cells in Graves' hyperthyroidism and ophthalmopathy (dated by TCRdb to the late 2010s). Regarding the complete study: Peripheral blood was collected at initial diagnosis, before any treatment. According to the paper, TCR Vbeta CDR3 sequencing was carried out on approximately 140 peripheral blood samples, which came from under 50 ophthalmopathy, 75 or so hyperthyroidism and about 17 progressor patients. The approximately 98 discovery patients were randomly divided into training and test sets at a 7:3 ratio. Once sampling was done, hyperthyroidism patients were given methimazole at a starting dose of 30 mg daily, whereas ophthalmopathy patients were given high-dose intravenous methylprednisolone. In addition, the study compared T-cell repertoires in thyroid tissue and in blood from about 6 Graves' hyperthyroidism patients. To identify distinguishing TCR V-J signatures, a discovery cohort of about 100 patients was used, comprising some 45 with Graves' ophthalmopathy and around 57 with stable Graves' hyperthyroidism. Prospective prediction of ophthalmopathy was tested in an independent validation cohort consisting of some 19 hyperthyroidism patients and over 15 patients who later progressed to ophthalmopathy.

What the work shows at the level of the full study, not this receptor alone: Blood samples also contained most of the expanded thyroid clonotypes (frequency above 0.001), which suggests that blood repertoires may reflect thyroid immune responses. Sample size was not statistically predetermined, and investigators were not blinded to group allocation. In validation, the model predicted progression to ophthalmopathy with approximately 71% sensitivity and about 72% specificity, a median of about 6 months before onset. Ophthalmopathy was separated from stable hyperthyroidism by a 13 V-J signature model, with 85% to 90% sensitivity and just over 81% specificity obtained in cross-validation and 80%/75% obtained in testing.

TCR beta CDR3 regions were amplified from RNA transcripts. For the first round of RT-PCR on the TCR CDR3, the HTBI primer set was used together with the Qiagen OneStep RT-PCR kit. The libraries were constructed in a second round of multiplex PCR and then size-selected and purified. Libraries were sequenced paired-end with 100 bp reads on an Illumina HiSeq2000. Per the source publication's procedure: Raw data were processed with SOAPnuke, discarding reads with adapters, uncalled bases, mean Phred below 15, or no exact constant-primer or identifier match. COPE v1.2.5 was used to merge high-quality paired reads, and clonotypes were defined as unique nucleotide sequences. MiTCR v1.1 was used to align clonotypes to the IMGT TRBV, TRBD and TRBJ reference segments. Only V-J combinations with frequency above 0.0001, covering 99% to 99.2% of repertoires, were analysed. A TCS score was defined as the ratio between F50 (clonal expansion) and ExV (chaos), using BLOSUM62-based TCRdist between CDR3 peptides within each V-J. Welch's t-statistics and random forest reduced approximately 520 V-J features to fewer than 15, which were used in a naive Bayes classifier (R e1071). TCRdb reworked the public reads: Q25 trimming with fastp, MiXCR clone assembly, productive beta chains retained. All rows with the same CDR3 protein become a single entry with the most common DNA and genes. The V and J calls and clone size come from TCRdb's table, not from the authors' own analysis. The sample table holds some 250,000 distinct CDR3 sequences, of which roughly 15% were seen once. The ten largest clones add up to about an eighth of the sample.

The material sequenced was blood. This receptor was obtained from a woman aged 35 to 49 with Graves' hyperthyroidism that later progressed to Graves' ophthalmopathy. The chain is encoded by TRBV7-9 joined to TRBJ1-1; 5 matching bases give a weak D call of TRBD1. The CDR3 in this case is CASSLDAGDTEAFF. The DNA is TGTGCCAGCAGCTTAGATGCGGGGGACACTGAAGCTTTCTTT.